The 16 T cell receptor beta chains below come from one sample, sequenced in a study of CD4 T cell repertoires in COVID-19 (dated by TCRdb to 2020 to 2023). This specimen's time point label, interpreted: sample from a COVID-19-recovered individual after infection. Libraries were made using the immunoSEQ multiplex PCR assay. TCRdb mirrors the immuneACCESS table, restricted to in-frame sequences. Some clones are absent from its copies; in checked studies, under half trace to an unresolved V gene, and the reason for the others is unknown. For this sample there are more than 65,000 clones; under 90% appear just once. 0.45% to 0.6% of the sample comes from the top ten. Sequencing used CD4+ T cells from peripheral blood, obtained after recovery from COVID-19. The receptors shown here come from a human donor who had COVID-19.

V usage is TRBV19 and J usage is TRBJ1-2; TRBD1 matches 7 bases. CDR1 LNHDA and CDR2 SQIVND come from the germline V gene (reference sequence). J was trimmed by 5 bases and V by 4 bases; bases with no gene match: 10. The CDR3 has 15 residues. The CDR3 DNA follows: TGTGCCAGTAGTACCCGGGACAGACTTGTTTATGGCTACACCTTC. As protein: CASSTRDRLVYGYTF.

The CDR3 nucleotides are TGTGCCAGCAGCTTTTTTACAGGGCAATCGGGGGAAGATACGCAGTATTTT. It yields the protein CASSFFTGQSGEDTQYF. The rearrangement uses TRBV5-6 and TRBJ2-3; D may match TRBD1 or TRBD2 (6 bases each). The V gene's germline CDR1 is SGHDT and CDR2 YYEEEE. This CDR3 region has 17 residues. V lost 2 bases, J lost 5 bases, and 21 bases lay in between.

This chain links TRBV19 with TRBJ1-2; D is perhaps TRBD1 (6 bases). Germline values: CDR1 LNHDA, CDR2 SQIVND (reference sequence). V lost 11 bases to trimming and J lost 0 bases, with 16 bases between them. The length of the CDR3 is 14 residues. The CDR3 spells CAAGGARTNYGYTF. CDR3 bases: TGTGCCGCGGGGGGGGCGCGGACTAACTATGGCTACACCTTC. The full variable domain, its missing parts supplied by reference TRBV19 and TRBJ1-2, is DGGITQSPKYLFRKEGQNVTLSCEQNLNHDAMYWYRQDPGQGLRLIYYSQIVNDFQKGDIAEGYSVSREKKESFPLTVTSAQKNPTAFYLCAAGGARTNYGYTFGSGTRLTVV.

This chain links TRBV19 with TRBJ2-1; D ambiguous. Trimming took off 7 bases at V and 1 base at J, with 17 bases between the two ends. The V gene's germline CDR1 is LNHDA and CDR2 SQIVND (reference sequence). The CDR3 extends over 16 amino acids. The CDR3 sequence is CASKITGPTSYNEQFF. The DNA of the CDR3 is TGTGCCAGTAAAATCACCGGACCGACTTCCTACAATGAGCAGTTCTTC.

This sequence joins TRBV18 and TRBJ2-5; no firm D call. This CDR3 is built from 15 residues. Germline V gives CDR1 KGHSH, CDR2 LQKENI. Deletions cut 3 bases from V and 1 base from J, with 12 bases between. The CDR3 coding sequence is TGTGCCAGCTCACCCGCTTTGGCTCCCCAAGAGACCCAGTACTTC. It encodes CASSPALAPQETQYF.

CDR3 in DNA: TGTGCCTCCTCGGGGGGATCGGACTATGGCTACACCTTC. As protein: CASSGGSDYGYTF. V gene TRBV2 combines with J gene TRBJ1-2; a possible D gene is TRBD1 (5 bases). The length of the CDR3 is 13 residues. Germline CDR1 is SNHLY and CDR2 is FYNNEI. The V gene lost 11 bases and the J gene lost 3 bases, with 16 bases spanning the gap.

This sequence joins TRBV7-9 and TRBJ2-7; 7 positions agree with TRBD2. The CDR3 is made up of 15 amino acids. CDR1 is SEHNR and CDR2 is FQNEAQ in the germline V gene (reference sequence). Trimming at V came to 1 base and at J to 0 bases, leaving 3 bases not matched to a gene. CDR3 DNA: TGTGCCAGCAGCTTAGACGGCGGGAGCTCCTACGAGCAGTACTTC. Amino acids: CASSLDGGSSYEQYF.

The gene calls are TRBV2 and TRBJ2-1; possibly TRBD2 for D (6 bases). There are 13 residues in the CDR3. Germline assignment: CDR1 SNHLY and CDR2 FYNNEI. The V end was cut by 7 bases, the J end by 2 bases, with 9 bases between. CDR3 DNA: TGTGCCAGCAAGGCTAGCGCCTACAATGAGCAGTTCTTC. This encodes CASKASAYNEQFF.

The V and J genes are TRBV19 and TRBJ1-1, with D uncertain. CDR1 is LNHDA and CDR2 is SQIVND in the germline V gene (reference sequence). V was pared by 7 bases and J by 6 bases, with 9 bases between. This CDR3 has 11 amino acids. CDR3 coding DNA: TGTGCCAGTACGACGGTCTCTGAAGCTTTCTTT. Protein: CASTTVSEAFF.

The genes are TRBV13 and TRBJ2-1, with D possibly matching TRBD2 (6 bases). The CDR3 has 16 amino acids. V shed 3 bases and J shed 0 bases, with 12 bases lying between them. Germline loops: CDR1 PRHDT, CDR2 FYEKMQ (reference sequence). CDR3 sequence (DNA): TGTGCCAGCAGCTTGGTCGCGGGACCCTCCTACAATGAGCAGTTCTTC. Its translation is CASSLVAGPSYNEQFF.

The rearrangement links TRBV25-1 to TRBJ2-1, with D perhaps matching TRBD1 (6 bases). The CDR3 has 16 residues. The germline V gene has CDR1 MGHDK and CDR2 SYGVNS. V was pared by 3 bases and J by 5 bases, with 17 bases between. CDR3 protein: CASSDKGHRENNEQFF. The DNA for the CDR3 is TGTGCCAGCAGTGATAAGGGGCACAGGGAAAACAATGAGCAGTTCTTC.

The V call is TRBV28, the J call TRBJ2-2; TRBD2 aligns across 12 bases. Germline V lookup: CDR1 MDHEN, CDR2 SYDVKM. Losses at the gene ends were 4 bases for V and 7 bases for J; bases not matched to a gene: 4. CDR3 size: 15 residues. The chain's CDR3 is CASSSPSGRGGELFF. CDR3 coding DNA: TGTGCCAGCAGTTCACCTAGCGGGAGGGGCGGGGAGCTGTTTTTT.

The chain recombines TRBV27 with TRBJ1-3, with 7 bases matching TRBD1. Looked up from germline, CDR1 is MNHEY and CDR2 is SMNVEV (reference sequence). The CDR3 totals 14 residues. Germline trimming cut 5 bases from V and 2 bases from J; bases unmatched to any gene: 3. The CDR3 DNA sequence: TGTGCCAGCAGTAAACAGGGGCCTGGAAACACCATATATTTT. It is translated as CASSKQGPGNTIYF.

J is TRBJ2-5 and V is TRBV19, with 11 bases aligning to TRBD2. The CDR3 has 15 residues. The V segment lost 4 bases and the J segment 0 bases; nucleotides outside the gene matches: 1. Germline V CDR1 and CDR2: LNHDA, SQIVND (reference sequence). CDR3 DNA sequence: TGTGCCAGTAGTAGGACTAGCGGGTACCAAGAGACCCAGTACTTC. Encoded protein: CASSRTSGYQETQYF.

This chain connects TRBV7-2 to TRBJ1-4; a weak D match, TRBD1 (6 bases). CDR3 length equals 14 residues. CDR1 is SGHTA and CDR2 is FQGNSA in the germline V gene. Between the trimmed V and J ends, which lost 5 bases and 4 bases, there was a span of 11 bases. CDR3 loop: CASSPDRLNEKLFF. CDR3 DNA sequence: TGTGCCAGCAGCCCCGACAGGCTTAATGAAAAACTGTTTTTT.

The chain couples TRBV28 to TRBJ1-2; D is unresolved. The CDR3 covers 12 residues. Per the germline V gene, CDR1 is MDHEN and CDR2 is SYDVKM. V shed 8 bases and J shed 6 bases, with 13 bases lying between them. The CDR3 region has the DNA TGTGCCAGCGGGTCACGTATGGATGGCTACACCTTC. Encoded protein: CASGSRMDGYTF.